This T cell receptor beta chain was recovered during a study of technical replicates of blood from several donors (dated 2017 in TCRdb). CDR1 and CDR2 (SGHRS, YFSETQ) derive from the germline V gene. The junction shows trimming of 1 base on V and 2 bases on J, plus 16 bases between the germline ends. The CDR3 spans 16 residues, from the cysteine through the phenylalanine. Here the CDR3 DNA is all that survives: 48 bases in frame from base 1. The library was built by means of the immunoSEQ multiplex PCR assay. TCRdb's version of the immuneACCESS table is confined to in-frame rearrangements and falls short of the full clone set. An unresolved V gene accounts for under half of the shortfall where checked; the remainder is of unknown origin. The sample includes tens of thousands of clones, with 95% to 98% observed a single time. Of the sample, approximately 0.2% falls within the top ten clones. On this clone itself: It lacks a known antigen. No much larger clone exists at a distance of one base, and base qualities are not known.

Material for sequencing was T cells isolated from PBMCs. This receptor was taken from a human donor in good health. Here the chain combines TRBV5-1 and TRBJ2-7; the D gene cannot be resolved reliably. The nucleotide sequence reads as follows: TGCGCCAGCAGCTTGCCTAGTTCGGGTGATACCTACGAGCAGTACTTC. The translation is CASSLPSSGDTYEQYF.